A selection of T cell receptor beta chains follows, all from one sample in a study of blood T cell repertoires in COVID-19. Method: immunoSEQ multiplex PCR; TCRdb's copy keeps in-frame clones and lacks some. The sample contains over 350,000 clones, roughly 90% of which appear only once. The sample taken for sequencing was PBMCs or T cells enriched from blood (not recorded which). These receptor sequences come from a woman aged 35 to 49 who had been exposed to COVID-19. Both conserved end residues are part of each CDR3. The D gene is left open where the match is weak. The listing skips clone size in some rows; elsewhere it reads once, few, many or a size class.

v_gene: TRBV3-1/TRBV3-2; d_gene: TRBD2; j_gene: TRBJ2-2; abundance: NA; CDR3nt: TGTGCCAGCAGATCGCGGGGGGGGCTGAACACCGGGGAGCTGTTTTTT; CDR3aa: CASRSRGGLNTGELFF
v_gene: TRBV7-2; d_gene: NA; j_gene: TRBJ1-4; abundance: NA; CDR3nt: TGTGCCAGCAGTGGCGCAGGGTACTCTAATGAAAAACTGTTTTTT; CDR3aa: CASSGAGYSNEKLFF
v_gene: TRBV20-1; d_gene: TRBD1; j_gene: TRBJ2-7; abundance: NA; CDR3nt: TGCAGTGCTGGGACAGGGGTCGAGCAGTACTTC; CDR3aa: CSAGTGVEQYF
v_gene: TRBV24-1; d_gene: NA; j_gene: TRBJ2-3; abundance: NA; CDR3nt: TGTGCCACCAGTGGACAATCCCTAAGCACAGATACGCAGTATTTT; CDR3aa: CATSGQSLSTDTQYF
v_gene: TRBV5-4; d_gene: NA; j_gene: TRBJ1-1; abundance: NA; CDR3nt: TGTGCCAGCAGCCTCGAGGTCCTCGGGGTGAACACTGAAGCTTTCTTT; CDR3aa: CASSLEVLGVNTEAFF
v_gene: TRBV7-2; d_gene: NA; j_gene: TRBJ2-2; abundance: NA; CDR3nt: TGTGCCAGCAGCTTTAGAGCGACCGGGGAGCTGTTTTTT; CDR3aa: CASSFRATGELFF
v_gene: TRBV3-1/TRBV3-2; d_gene: TRBD1; j_gene: TRBJ2-1; abundance: NA; CDR3nt: TGTGCCAGCAGCCACACGGGACAGGGGTACAATGAGCAGTTCTTC; CDR3aa: CASSHTGQGYNEQFF
v_gene: TRBV11-3; d_gene: NA; j_gene: TRBJ1-1; abundance: NA; CDR3nt: TGTGCCAGCAGCTTAGTCGCAGGGAAGACTGAAGCTTTCTTT; CDR3aa: CASSLVAGKTEAFF
v_gene: TRBV19; d_gene: TRBD2; j_gene: TRBJ2-3; abundance: NA; CDR3nt: TGTGCCAGTAGTAGCGCCGGGACTAGCGGGGGATGGGATACGCAGTATTTT; CDR3aa: CASSSAGTSGGWDTQYF
v_gene: TRBV6-6; d_gene: NA; j_gene: TRBJ1-3; abundance: NA; CDR3nt: TGTGCCAGCAGCCGAACCACAAACTCCGACATCTCTGGAAACACCATATATTTT; CDR3aa: CASSRTTNSDISGNTIYF
v_gene: TRBV5-1; d_gene: NA; j_gene: TRBJ1-6; abundance: NA; CDR3nt: TGCGCCAGCAGCTTGGACGGGATCTATAATTCACCCCTCCACTTT; CDR3aa: CASSLDGIYNSPLHF
v_gene: TRBV19; d_gene: NA; j_gene: TRBJ1-5; abundance: NA; CDR3nt: TGTGCCAGTAGTTCAGGATACGATAAGTATCAGCCCCAGCATTTT; CDR3aa: CASSSGYDKYQPQHF
v_gene: TRBV5-6; d_gene: TRBD1; j_gene: TRBJ2-5; abundance: once; CDR3nt: TGTGCCAGCAGCTTGGCGGGACAGGGGAGGGAGACCCAGTACTTC; CDR3aa: CASSLAGQGRETQYF
v_gene: TRBV10-3; d_gene: TRBD1; j_gene: TRBJ1-1; abundance: NA; CDR3nt: TGTGCCATCAGTCCTGGGACAGGGGGAGCGTACACTGAAGCTTTCTTT; CDR3aa: CAISPGTGGAYTEAFF
v_gene: TRBV29-1; d_gene: TRBD1; j_gene: TRBJ2-7; abundance: NA; CDR3nt: TGCAGCGTTGAAGTCGGACAGGCTGGCTACGAGCAGTACTTC; CDR3aa: CSVEVGQAGYEQYF